The 28 T cell receptor beta chains below all came from one sample that was sequenced in a study of blood T cell repertoires in COVID-19 (dated by TCRdb to the early 2020s). Libraries were prepared through the immunoSEQ multiplex PCR assay. Entries here come from immuneACCESS through TCRdb and include only in-frame sequences with V and J called. Some clones fail to appear in such tables; in the studies checked, an unresolved V gene covers under half of the shortfall, and the cause of the remainder is unknown. The sample table records around 250,000 clones; approximately 87% of these occur just once. Together, the top ten hold 6.2% of the sample. Material for sequencing was peripheral blood. Source of these receptors: a man aged 55 to 70 with acute or convalescent COVID-19.

The V and J genes are TRBV21-1 and TRBJ2-4; the table's D call, TRBD2, has no DNA check behind it. TRBV21-1 is designated a pseudogene. The CDR3 loop spans 19 amino acids. CDR3: CASSTHRGGGVLAKNIQYF. The CDR3, as DNA: TGTGCCAGCAGCACCCACAGGGGCGGGGGGGTACTAGCCAAAAACATTCAGTACTTC.

This clone was recorded once. The genes are TRBV7-3 and TRBJ2-1; a possible D gene is TRBD2 (6 bases). There are 15 residues in the CDR3. Germline CDR1 is SGHTA and CDR2 is FQGTGA. Trimming removed 5 bases from V and 4 bases from J, with 15 bases in between. CDR3 bases: TGTGCCAGCAGCCCCCGCGGGACGGCTTACAATGAGCAGTTCTTC. It is translated as CASSPRGTAYNEQFF.

The chain couples TRBV3-1 (or the pseudogene TRBV3-2) to TRBJ1-1, with D unresolved. There are 11 residues in the CDR3. With 3 bases removed from V and 8 bases from J, the gap between germline ends came to 7 bases. Germline V gene data show CDR1 as LGHDT and CDR2 as YNNKEL (reference sequence). In DNA form, the CDR3 reads TGTGCCAGCAGCCAGTCCGCGGAAGCTTTCTTT. Its protein is CASSQSAEAFF.

The chain uses TRBV11-3 and TRBJ1-1; TRBD1 matches 8 bases. Germline-derived CDR1 and CDR2 are SGHNT and YENEEA. After removal of 1 base from V and 6 bases from J, the junction contained 1 base not matched to a gene. CDR3 length equals 13 residues. This chain's CDR3 is CASSLADRAEAFF. In DNA, the CDR3 is TGTGCCAGCAGCTTAGCGGACAGGGCTGAAGCTTTCTTT.

This sequence joins TRBV28 and TRBJ1-4, with D possibly TRBD1 on 5 matching bases. V lost 5 bases and J lost 8, with 18 bases in between. Germline CDR1 MDHEN, CDR2 SYDVKM. The CDR3 is 15 amino acids. CDR3 nucleotide sequence: TGTGCCAGCAGTACGGGTCCGCAGGGTAGAGAAAAACTGTTTTTT. Protein sequence: CASSTGPQGREKLFF. The full variable domain, rest sourced from reference TRBV28 and TRBJ1-4, is DVKVTQSSRYLVKRTGEKVFLECVQDMDHENMFWYRQDPGLGLRLIYFSYDVKMKEKGDIPEGYSVSREKKERFSLILESASTNQTSMYLCASSTGPQGREKLFFGSGTQLSVL.

J is TRBJ1-1 and V is TRBV5-1; 9 bases map to TRBD1. J gave up 5 bases and V 3 bases, and 8 bases lay outside the gene matches. The CDR3 has 15 residues. CDR1 is SGHRS and CDR2 is YFSETQ in the germline V gene. CDR3 sequence reads: CASSSVTGGSTEAFF. DNA for the CDR3: TGCGCCAGCAGCTCGGTGACAGGGGGAAGTACTGAAGCTTTCTTT.

The chain is built from TRBV27 and TRBJ2-6, with D possibly TRBD2 on 7 matching bases. There are 21 residues in the CDR3. In germline, CDR1 is MNHEY, CDR2 SMNVEV (reference sequence). Trimming removed 8 bases from V and 0 bases from J, with 29 bases in between. CDR3 in DNA: TGTGCCAGCCGACAACAGGGACGGGAGGTCGGAACCCCCTCTGGGGCCAACGTCCTGACTTTC. This gives the protein CASRQQGREVGTPSGANVLTF.

This chain uses TRBV7-9 with TRBJ1-4; tentatively, D is TRBD1 (5 bases). Germline values: CDR1 SEHNR, CDR2 FQNEAQ (reference sequence). CDR3 length equals 14 residues. Trimming removed 4 bases at V and 10 bases at J, with 16 bases between. Written as DNA, the CDR3 is TGTGCCAGCAGCTCTGGACGGGGGAGGGGAAAACTGTTTTTT. This sequence encodes CASSSGRGRGKLFF.

The J gene is TRBJ2-3, the V gene TRBV7-3, with D possibly TRBD2 on 6 matching bases. Trimming pared 3 bases from V and 1 base from J, leaving 14 bases between. The germline CDR1 and CDR2 sequences are SGHTA and FQGTGA. This CDR3 contains 16 residues. The chain's CDR3 is CASSFYGGVGTDTQYF. As DNA, the CDR3 is TGTGCCAGCAGCTTTTATGGCGGGGTCGGCACAGATACGCAGTATTTT.

This chain joins TRBV4-2 and TRBJ2-1; possibly TRBD2 for D (6 bases). V was shortened by 4 bases and J by 5 bases, with 15 bases between the two germline ends. The germline V gene encodes CDR1 LGHNA and CDR2 YNFKEQ. The CDR3 runs to 15 residues. CDR3 in amino acids: CASSPPSRGDNEQFF. In nucleotides, the CDR3 is TGTGCCAGCAGCCCCCCTTCGCGGGGCGACAATGAGCAGTTCTTC.

The gene calls are TRBV19 and TRBJ1-4, with a possible D match to TRBD1 (5 bases). The germline V gene has CDR1 LNHDA and CDR2 SQIVND (reference sequence). The CDR3 has 15 residues. The V end was cut by 2 bases, the J end by 4 bases, with 11 bases between. CDR3 sequence: CASSISIQGNEKLFF. In DNA form, the CDR3 reads TGTGCCAGTAGTATAAGTATCCAGGGTAATGAAAAACTGTTTTTT.

The chain recombines TRBV27 with TRBJ2-3; TRBD2 matches at 14 bases. V lost 5 bases and J lost 3; bases outside the gene matches: 4. The CDR3 runs 16 residues. The germline V gene has CDR1 MNHEY and CDR2 SMNVEV (reference sequence). The CDR3 loop is CASSGRLAGGTDTQYF. CDR3 sequence (DNA): TGTGCCAGCAGTGGAAGACTAGCGGGAGGGACAGATACGCAGTATTTT.

The chain has TRBV28 and TRBJ1-3; D might be TRBD1 (6 bases). The germline V gene encodes CDR1 MDHEN and CDR2 SYDVKM. The V end lost 6 bases, the J end lost 0 bases, and 15 bases lay between the germline ends. This CDR3 has 16 amino acids. CDR3: CASSPPTGRSGNTIYF. CDR3 in DNA: TGTGCCAGCAGCCCCCCGACAGGACGCTCTGGAAACACCATATATTTT.

In DNA, the CDR3 is TGCGCCAGCAGCCCATCGGGGGGTAGAACCTACAATGAGCAGTTCTTC. Encoded protein: CASSPSGGRTYNEQFF. J is TRBJ2-1 and V is TRBV4-3, with TRBD2 matching over 7 bases. CDR3 length: 16 amino acids. In germline, CDR1 is LGHNA, CDR2 YSLEER. Unmatched junction bases numbered 8, after V lost 4 bases and J lost 2 bases.

The rearrangement links TRBV9 to TRBJ2-3; the match to TRBD2 covers 8 bases. The germline gives CDR1 SGDLS, CDR2 YYNGEE. The CDR3 totals 16 residues. After removal of 1 base from V and 2 bases from J, the junction contained 6 bases not matched to a gene. The CDR3 DNA reads as TGTGCCAGCAGCGTACTAACTAGCGGCTTCACAGATACGCAGTATTTT. Its translation: CASSVLTSGFTDTQYF.

The V call is TRBV5-4, the J call TRBJ2-1; 13 bases match TRBD2. V trimming: 4 bases; J trimming: 9 bases; junction bases outside the gene matches: 7. The V gene's germline CDR1 is SGHNT and CDR2 YYREEE (reference sequence). The CDR3 covers 15 residues. CDR3 sequence (DNA): TGTGCCAGCAGCGAAGGGACTAGCGGGATTGTTGAGCAGTTCTTC. Translating it yields CASSEGTSGIVEQFF.

This clone was recorded only once. The CDR3 loop reads CASSEIEWLRGGYTF. The CDR3 coding sequence is TGTGCCAGCAGTGAAATTGAGTGGCTTCGGGGAGGCTACACCTTC. This chain connects TRBV6-1 to TRBJ1-2; D gene unclear. Trimming stripped 2 bases from V and 8 bases from J, with 18 bases between. CDR1 and CDR2 (germline): MNHNS, SASEGT. There are 15 residues in the CDR3.

The V call is TRBV11-2, the J call TRBJ1-3, with D possibly TRBD1 on 6 matching bases. Germline V gene lookup returns CDR1 SGHAT and CDR2 FQNNGV. Trimming took off 6 bases at V and 2 bases at J, with 14 bases between the two ends. CDR3 length equals 15 residues. The CDR3 sequence is CASRTWGRAGNTIYF. The CDR3 DNA follows: TGTGCCAGCAGGACGTGGGGGCGCGCTGGAAACACCATATATTTT.

This CDR3 reads CASSFGSEDTGELFF. In DNA form, the CDR3 reads TGTGCCAGCAGCTTCGGCAGTGAGGACACCGGGGAGCTGTTTTTT. V usage is TRBV7-3 and J usage is TRBJ2-2, with D unclear. V lost 3 bases and J lost 3, with 11 bases in between. The CDR3 has 15 residues. Germline lookup yields CDR1 SGHTA and CDR2 FQGTGA.

The V and J genes are TRBV14 and TRBJ1-4; no clear D gene. Looked up from germline, CDR1 is SGHDN and CDR2 is FVKESK. The CDR3 has 14 amino acids. With 0 bases removed from V and 11 bases from J, the gap between germline ends came to 13 bases. In nucleotides, the CDR3 is TGTGCCAGCAGCCAAGATACGGGGTTTACGAAACTGTTTTTT. It specifies CASSQDTGFTKLFF.

The CDR3 DNA reads TGCAGCGTGGGAAAGACAGGGGCCTACGAGCAGTACTTC. It translates to CSVGKTGAYEQYF. The genes are TRBV29-1 and TRBJ2-7; 8 bases map to TRBD1. V shed 6 bases, J shed 2 bases, and the junction held 6 bases outside the gene matches. Germline V gene data show CDR1 as SQVTM and CDR2 as ANQGSEA. The CDR3 length is 13 residues.

The chain employs TRBV30 and TRBJ2-5; D is unresolved. Germline V gives CDR1 GTSNPN, CDR2 SVGIG (reference sequence). Trimming pared 3 bases from V and 7 bases from J, leaving 9 bases between. The CDR3 is made up of 11 amino acids. In nucleotides, the CDR3 is TGTGCCTGGAGAGCTCTAGGGACCCAGTACTTC. Residues: CAWRALGTQYF.

This chain links TRBV4-2 with TRBJ1-4, with 11 bases identical to TRBD1. From germline, CDR1 is LGHNA and CDR2 YNFKEQ. The CDR3 is 17 amino acids. J lost 7 bases, V lost 0 bases, and 7 bases had no gene match. Here the CDR3 reads CASSQETPGTGGEKLFF. The CDR3 region has the DNA TGTGCCAGCAGCCAAGAGACTCCCGGGACAGGGGGTGAAAAACTGTTTTTT.

CDR3: CASSYLRGSNEKLFF. CDR3 sequence (DNA): TGTGCCAGCAGTTACCTCAGGGGTAGTAATGAAAAACTGTTTTTT. V and J are TRBV6-6 and TRBJ1-4; a weak D match, TRBD1 (6 bases). Germline loops: CDR1 MNHNY, CDR2 SVGAGI (reference sequence). V was clipped by 2 bases and J by 4 bases, with 11 bases between them. The CDR3 covers 15 residues.

Comments on this clone: The same CDR3 also results from other DNA sequences found in this sample. V is TRBV6-5 and J is TRBJ1-6; 7 bases match TRBD1. V lost 6 bases, J lost 5 bases, and 4 bases stayed unmatched. Germline V CDR1 and CDR2: MNHEY, SVGAGI. The CDR3 is made up of 14 amino acids. CDR3 in amino acids: CASSNRGDNSPLHF. The CDR3 coding sequence is TGTGCCAGCAGCAACAGGGGTGATAATTCACCCCTCCACTTT.

The chain carries TRBV30 and TRBJ2-1; 12 nucleotides agree with TRBD2. Germline V CDR1 and CDR2: GTSNPN, SVGIG (reference sequence). V dropped 7 bases and J dropped 7; count of bases not matched to a gene: 8. The CDR3 loop spans 14 amino acids. CDR3 amino acids: CASPGLAGSNEQFF. As DNA, the CDR3 is TGTGCCTCACCGGGACTAGCGGGTTCTAATGAGCAGTTCTTC.

This clone appeared once. The chain is built from TRBV2 and TRBJ2-1, with TRBD2 matching over 8 bases. Unmatched junction bases numbered 7, after V lost 3 bases and J lost 9 bases. The CDR3 contains 14 residues. Germline loops: CDR1 SNHLY, CDR2 FYNNEI. The CDR3 region is CASSEPPAGVEQFF. CDR3 coding DNA: TGTGCCAGCAGTGAGCCCCCAGCGGGGGTTGAGCAGTTCTTC.

The CDR3 DNA sequence: TGTGCCAGCAGCCCCAGGACAGGGGGCGAAGAGACCCAGTACTTC. Translation gives CASSPRTGGEETQYF. V is TRBV9 and J is TRBJ2-5, with 11 bases that match TRBD1. Germline CDR1 SGDLS, CDR2 YYNGEE. There are 15 residues in the CDR3. Trimming cost V 4 bases and J 3 bases; bases outside gene matches: 5.